This TCR beta chain was recorded in a study of T cell repertoires in cytomegalovirus infection. Via MiXCR, TCRdb re-called the reads, giving one row per CDR3 protein. The sample shows about 920,000 distinct CDR3 sequences, less than 35% of them seen only once. This clonotype has a count of ten or more. Its specificity is not known. Germline V gene data show CDR1 as SGHTA and CDR2 as FQGTGA. V was pared by 1 base and J by 10 bases, with 5 bases between. CDR3 length equals 11 residues. Material: cultured CD8+ T cells from PBMCs, obtained from culture after CMV antigen stimulation. V and J are TRBV7-3 and TRBJ2-1, with unresolved D. The clonotype comes from a human donor in good health (CMV status not recorded). Some clones in this sample may be carry-over from other donors' samples. The CDR3 region is CASSLSREQFF. The DNA for the CDR3 is TGTGCCAGCAGCTTAAGCAGAGAGCAGTTCTTC. Drawing the rest from reference TRBV7-3 and TRBJ2-1, the complete variable domain is GAGVSQTPSNKVTEKGKYVELRCDPISGHTALYWYRQSLGQGPEFLIYFQGTGAADDSGLPNDRFFAVRPEGSVSTLKIQRTERGDSAVYLCASSLSREQFFGPGTRLTVL.